This TCR beta chain is from a study of blood T cell repertoires in COVID-19. The wider study: COVID-19 samples, acute and convalescent, were from the United States, Italy and Spain. Nucleic acid was either cDNA or gDNA, and it came from T cells, B-cell-depleted T cells, or PBMCs.

In the original workflow: Scientists estimated how many nucleated cells there were by amplifying reference gene primers. The protocol was immunoSEQ multiplex PCR, while the TCRdb copy is restricted to in-frame clones and leaves out a portion. V, J and clone size are taken as reported in that table, and D and trimming were inferred from the DNA itself. The sample lists about 380,000 clones, around nine tenths seen once, with approximately 1.2% in the top ten. This CDR3 spans 12 amino acids. CDR1 GTSNPN and CDR2 SVGIG come from the germline V gene (reference sequence). Trimming stripped 3 bases from V and 6 bases from J, with 8 bases between. Participant reports of clinical history set cohort assignment.

The sequencing input was PBMCs or T cells enriched from blood (not recorded which). The rearrangement uses TRBV30 and TRBJ1-4, with D possibly matching TRBD1 (5 bases). The TCR comes from a woman aged 18 to 35 who had recovered from COVID-19. The CDR3 loop is CAWRQVHEKLFF. Here the CDR3 DNA reads TGTGCCTGGAGACAGGTTCATGAAAAACTGTTTTTT.